A selection of T cell receptor beta chains follows, all from one sample in a study of blood T cell repertoires in COVID-19. The repertoire was sequenced with immunoSEQ multiplex PCR; TCRdb's copy has only in-frame clones and lacks some. The data hold some 350,000 clones, with roughly 87% observed a single time. The sequencing sample was made of PBMCs or T cells enriched from blood (not recorded which). The receptors were sampled from a woman in her thirties who had recovered from COVID-19. The CDR3 runs from the conserved cysteine through the conserved F or W. The order of the fields is J gene, V gene, clone size, CDR3 length, D gene, CDR3 DNA, CDR3 protein. D genes are given only for firm matches. A clone size is listed for some rows: how often the clone was seen (once, few, many), or a class if it is expanded.

TRBJ2-1 TRBV30 NA 13 NA TGTGCCTGGAGTTTCGACACCACCAATGAGCAGTTCTTC CAWSFDTTNEQFF
TRBJ2-6 TRBV5-1 NA 19 NA TGCGCCAGCAGCCCCGAATTCGGGGGTTATTTCTCTGGGGCCAACGTCCTGACTTTC CASSPEFGGYFSGANVLTF
TRBJ2-5 TRBV30 NA 14 NA TGTGCCTGGAGTGTACCGGGGGACCAAGAGACCCAGTACTTC CAWSVPGDQETQYF
TRBJ1-2 TRBV4-1 NA 14 TRBD1 TGCGCCAGCAGCCAAGGGGGACAGGGGAATGGCTACACCTTC CASSQGGQGNGYTF
TRBJ1-4 TRBV19 NA 15 TRBD1 TGTGCCAGTAGTATCGCGGACAGGGGAGGTGAAAAACTGTTTTTT CASSIADRGGEKLFF
TRBJ2-3 TRBV11-2 NA 14 TRBD2 TGTGCCAGCGGGACTAGCGGGAGTGCGGATACGCAGTATTTT CASGTSGSADTQYF
TRBJ1-4 TRBV28 NA 15 NA TGTGCCAGCAGTCCCGACTCGGGAACTAATGAAAAACTGTTTTTT CASSPDSGTNEKLFF
TRBJ2-1 TRBV3-1/TRBV3-2 NA 15 NA TGTGCCAGCAGCCCCTTGGAGGGGGCAGATAATGAGCAGTTCTTC CASSPLEGADNEQFF
TRBJ2-3 TRBV27 NA 15 NA TGTGCCAGCAGTCCGCGGGCCAGGGGGGCAGATACGCAGTATTTT CASSPRARGADTQYF
TRBJ1-1 TRBV6-5 NA 15 NA TGTGCCAGCATTCGCATGGGGGGTGGGAGCACTGAAGCTTTCTTT CASIRMGGGSTEAFF
TRBJ2-5 TRBV10-1 NA 15 NA TGCGCCAGCAGTGAGTCGCGGCAGATCCAAGAGACCCAGTACTTC CASSESRQIQETQYF
TRBJ2-7 TRBV3-1/TRBV3-2 NA 16 NA TGTGCCAGCAGCCAAGGGCCGAGGTTGCAAACCTACGAGCAGTACTTC CASSQGPRLQTYEQYF
TRBJ2-1 TRBV27 NA 15 NA TGTGCCAGCAGTTTATTCAGGGGCTCCTACAATGAGCAGTTCTTC CASSLFRGSYNEQFF
TRBJ1-1 TRBV12-3/TRBV12-4 NA 12 NA TGTGCCACAGCCGGGGATAACACTGAAGCTTTCTTT CATAGDNTEAFF
TRBJ1-3 TRBV28 NA 16 NA TGTGCCAGCAGTCCCCCAGTGAGGGTAACTGGAAACACCATATATTTT CASSPPVRVTGNTIYF
TRBJ2-5 TRBV2 NA 14 TRBD1 TGTGCCAGCAGTGGATCGGACAGGGAAGAGACCCAGTACTTC CASSGSDREETQYF
TRBJ2-7 TRBV29-1 NA 14 NA TGCAGCGTTGAAGATCCAGTCAAAGTTGGCGAGCAGTACTTC CSVEDPVKVGEQYF
TRBJ2-1 TRBV5-1 NA 14 TRBD2 TGCGCCAGCAGCTTGGCTTACCGGGAGGGTGAGCAGTTCTTC CASSLAYREGEQFF
TRBJ2-7 TRBV6-4 NA 16 NA TGTGCCACCGTTGAAATCGGGAAGACGGGGGCCTACGAGCAGTACTTC CATVEIGKTGAYEQYF
TRBJ1-1 TRBV20-1 NA 11 NA TGCAGTGCTAGGAGGGAAACTGAAGCTTTCTTT CSARRETEAFF
TRBJ2-1 TRBV7-2 NA 12 TRBD2 TGTGCCAGCAGCTACTGGGAGGGTGAGCAGTTCTTC CASSYWEGEQFF
TRBJ1-1 TRBV5-4 NA 13 TRBD1 TGTGCCAGCAGCTTTAACAGGGGTCTTGAGGCTTTCTTT CASSFNRGLEAFF
TRBJ2-1 TRBV6-5 NA 15 NA TGTGCCAGCAGTCCTTCCGGACACCGCTACAATGAGCAGTTCTTC CASSPSGHRYNEQFF
TRBJ1-2 TRBV2 NA 12 NA TGTGCCAGCAGGCCAGGGGACTATGGCTACACCTTC CASRPGDYGYTF
TRBJ2-7 TRBV11-2 NA 12 NA TGTGCCAGCAGCCTTGTCTCCTACGAGCAGTACTTC CASSLVSYEQYF
TRBJ1-6 TRBV25-1 NA 13 NA TGTGCCAGCAAGGAACAGGATAATTCACCCCTCCACTTT CASKEQDNSPLHF
TRBJ2-2 TRBV9 NA 15 TRBD1 TGTGCCAGCAGCGCGGGACAGGCAAACACCGGGGAGCTGTTTTTT CASSAGQANTGELFF
TRBJ2-3 TRBV7-7 NA 15 NA TGTGCTAGCAGCTTAGTGGCGGGAAGCACAGATACGCAGTATTTT CASSLVAGSTDTQYF
TRBJ2-6 TRBV6-4 once 15 NA TGTGCCAGCAGTCTGACTGAAACTGGGGCCAACGTCCTGACTTTC CASSLTETGANVLTF
TRBJ1-2 TRBV6-4 NA 15 NA TGTGCCAGCAGCCTTGACACGTCCCTAAACTATGGCTACACCTTC CASSLDTSLNYGYTF
TRBJ2-7 TRBV27 NA 14 NA TGTGCCAGCAGTTTATCACAGGGTAGAAGGGAGCAGTACTTC CASSLSQGRREQYF
TRBJ2-1 TRBV29-1 once 14 TRBD2 TGCAGCGCCCTAGGGCTAGCGGGAGAAATCCAGGCGTTCTTC CSALGLAGEIQAFF
TRBJ1-4 TRBV6-1 NA 15 TRBD1 TGTGCCAGCAGTGAAGGGGGGACAGGGGTTGAAAAACTGTTTTTT CASSEGGTGVEKLFF
TRBJ1-6 TRBV28 NA 15 TRBD1 TGTGCCAGCAGTTTTTTCATGGACAGGGATTCACCCCTCCACTTT CASSFFMDRDSPLHF
TRBJ2-2 TRBV10-3 NA 19 TRBD2 TGTGCCATCAGTGAGTCGAAGGGACTAGCGGGAGGCACCGCCGGGGAGCTGTTTTTT CAISESKGLAGGTAGELFF
TRBJ2-7 TRBV6-1 NA 20 NA TGTGCCAGCAGTGAAAGCCAGATTGGGTGGGCCTTACCCAACCTCCACGAGCAGTACTTC CASSESQIGWALPNLHEQYF
TRBJ2-1 TRBV18 NA 16 NA TGTGCCAGCTCACCACCGTCTACCGGAGCCAACAATGAGCAGTTCTTC CASSPPSTGANNEQFF
TRBJ1-6 TRBV28 few 18 NA TGTGCCAGCAGCCAGACTCTCTTCTCGAGCTCCTATAATTCACCCCTCCACTTT CASSQTLFSSSYNSPLHF
TRBJ1-5 TRBV3-1/TRBV3-2 NA 14 NA TGTGCCAGCAGCCTCGAGAGGGGCAATCAGCCCCAGCATTTT CASSLERGNQPQHF
TRBJ1-2 TRBV4-1 NA 16 NA TGCGCCAGCAGCCAAGAGGTGGGCAGGGTTAACTATGGCTACACCTTC CASSQEVGRVNYGYTF
TRBJ2-1 TRBV10-3 NA 15 TRBD2 TGTGCCATCAGTGAGCCTAGCGGGACCGACAATGAGCAGTTCTTC CAISEPSGTDNEQFF
TRBJ2-1 TRBV2 NA 14 TRBD2 TGTGCCAGCGCCGGATCTAGCGGATACAATGAGCAGTTCTTC CASAGSSGYNEQFF
TRBJ1-1 TRBV6-6 NA 14 NA TGTGCCAGCAGTTATTCAGGGTCGGAAACTGAAGCTTTCTTT CASSYSGSETEAFF
TRBJ2-7 TRBV5-5 NA 14 TRBD2 TGTGCCAGCAGTACCGTCGGGGGGGCCTACGAGCAGTACTTC CASSTVGGAYEQYF
TRBJ2-2 TRBV7-7 NA 16 TRBD2 TGTGCTAGCGGACTAGCGGGAGGGCCGGGTACCGGGGAGCTGTTTTTT CASGLAGGPGTGELFF
TRBJ2-1 TRBV7-3 once 15 TRBD2 TGTGCCAGCAGCTTAAACGCGGGGGACTACAATGAGCAGTTCTTC CASSLNAGDYNEQFF
TRBJ2-7 TRBV11-2 NA 15 NA TGTGCCAGCAGCTTAACGACTCTGCTAGGAGTCGAGCAGTACTTC CASSLTTLLGVEQYF
TRBJ1-5 TRBV2 once 14 NA TGTGCCAGCAGTGAATTGCAGGCTAATCAGCCCCAGCATTTT CASSELQANQPQHF
TRBJ2-1 TRBV4-1 NA 12 NA TGCGCCAGCAGCCAAGGGAGTCGTAGTCAGTTCTTC CASSQGSRSQFF
TRBJ2-1 TRBV7-6 NA 16 TRBD1 TGTGCCAGCAGTTCCGGGACAGAAGTCTCCTACAATGAGCAGTTCTTC CASSSGTEVSYNEQFF
TRBJ2-1 TRBV6-2/TRBV6-3 NA 13 TRBD1 TGTGCCAGCAGTTGGGACAGTGACAATGAGCAGTTCTTC CASSWDSDNEQFF
TRBJ2-7 TRBV3-1/TRBV3-2 NA 16 TRBD1 TGTGCCAGCAGCCAAACCCAAGGGGGCCCGACCTACGAGCAGTACTTC CASSQTQGGPTYEQYF
TRBJ2-7 TRBV28 NA 15 NA TGTGCCAGCAGTTTTCCGGGACACAAGATCTACGAGCAGTACTTC CASSFPGHKIYEQYF